The 13 T cell receptor beta chains reported below all come from one sample, sequenced in a study of blood T cell repertoires in COVID-19. Here immunoSEQ multiplex PCR was the method, and the copy in TCRdb shows in-frame clones only, minus some. The table includes 250,000 to 300,000 clones, over 65% detected once. Sequencing was carried out using peripheral blood. The source is a man aged 60 to 75 who had recovered from COVID-19.

V usage is TRBV14 and J usage is TRBJ1-2; the match to TRBD1 covers 7 bases. This CDR3 spans 13 amino acids. Germline V lookup: CDR1 SGHDN, CDR2 FVKESK. J gave up 7 bases and V 4 bases, and 6 bases lay outside the gene matches. The CDR3 region has the DNA TGTGCCAGCAGCCGACAGGGAATAACTGGCTACACCTTC. Amino acid sequence: CASSRQGITGYTF.

The chain joins TRBV28 to TRBJ1-2, with 10 bases aligning to TRBD1. Germline CDR1 reads MDHEN; CDR2 reads SYDVKM. J gave up 6 bases and V 6 bases, and 7 bases lay outside the gene matches. The CDR3 runs 14 residues. Written as DNA, the CDR3 is TGTGCCAGCAGAAAGGACAGGGGGGGTAATGGCTACACCTTC. Amino acids: CASRKDRGGNGYTF.

V gene TRBV7-8 combines with J gene TRBJ1-3; D unresolved. CDR3 size: 16 residues. Germline lookup yields CDR1 SGHVS and CDR2 FQNEAQ. V was cut by 1 base and J by 0 bases, with 10 bases left in between. CDR3 sequence: CASSLGTGSSGNTIYF. The CDR3 nucleotides read TGTGCCAGCAGCTTAGGTACGGGAAGCTCTGGAAACACCATATATTTT. Complete variable domain (other parts from reference TRBV7-8 and TRBJ1-3): GAGVSQSPRYKVAKRGQDVALRCDPISGHVSLFWYQQALGQGPEFLTYFQNEAQLDKSGLPSDRFFAERPEGSVSTLKIQRTQQEDSAVYLCASSLGTGSSGNTIYFGEGSWLTVV.

The gene calls are TRBV18 and TRBJ1-5, with a possible D match to TRBD1 (5 bases). In germline, CDR1 is KGHSH, CDR2 LQKENI. The V end was cut by 6 bases, the J end by 7 bases, with 13 bases between. The CDR3 sequence is 13 residues long. Here the CDR3 DNA reads TGTGCCAGCTCTGGGCAGGGTGGCCAGCCCCAGCATTTT. This gives the protein CASSGQGGQPQHF.

The V and J genes are TRBV24-1 and TRBJ2-2; possible D gene TRBD1, 5 bases. This CDR3 has 15 amino acids. V lost 5 bases and J 1 base, leaving 10 bases between the germline ends. Germline loops: CDR1 KGHDR, CDR2 SFDVKD. CDR3 sequence: CATSASGQNTGELFF. The CDR3 DNA sequence: TGTGCCACCAGTGCGTCAGGGCAGAACACCGGGGAGCTGTTTTTT.

The chain links TRBV4-1 to TRBJ2-5, with 14 bases aligning to TRBD2. This CDR3 comprises 19 residues. After removal of 2 bases from V and 3 bases from J, the junction contained 11 bases not matched to a gene. Per the germline V gene, CDR1 is MGHRA and CDR2 is YSYEKL. CDR3 region: CASSQRRTSGRPLEETQYF. The CDR3 bases are TGCGCCAGCAGCCAACGGAGGACTAGCGGGAGGCCCCTAGAAGAGACCCAGTACTTC.

The chain recombines TRBV5-1 with TRBJ1-6; perhaps TRBD1 as D (6 bases). The CDR3 sequence is 18 residues long. Germline CDR1 reads SGHRS; CDR2 reads YFSETQ. Trimming stripped 4 bases from V and 0 bases from J, with 17 bases between. The chain's CDR3 is CASSQDSLRSSYNSPLHF. For the CDR3, the DNA is TGCGCCAGCAGCCAGGACAGTCTACGGAGCTCCTATAATTCACCCCTCCACTTT.

The V gene is TRBV25-1, the J gene TRBJ2-7; a weak D match, TRBD1 (6 bases). Germline loops: CDR1 MGHDK, CDR2 SYGVNS. V was trimmed by 6 bases and J by 6 bases, leaving 21 bases between them. The CDR3 has 15 amino acids. In DNA, the CDR3 is TGTGCCAGCAGGGAAACAGGGACCAAACTCAGCGAGCAGTACTTC. It translates to CASRETGTKLSEQYF.

This clone was detected only once. The V gene is TRBV9, the J gene TRBJ2-3; D ambiguous. Per the germline V gene, CDR1 is SGDLS and CDR2 is YYNGEE. The CDR3 runs to 12 residues. V lost 5 bases and J lost 0, with 4 bases in between. In nucleotides, the CDR3 is TGTGCCAGCAGTCTTAGCACAGATACGCAGTATTTT. This sequence encodes CASSLSTDTQYF.

The chain links TRBV7-3 to TRBJ2-5; D might be TRBD2 (7 bases). Germline-derived CDR1 and CDR2 are SGHTA and FQGTGA. V was pared by 2 bases and J by 4 bases, with 11 bases between. The CDR3 contains 14 residues. In DNA form, the CDR3 reads TGTGCCAGCAGCTTAGGGGGGGCCCGAGAGACCCAGTACTTC. Protein product: CASSLGGARETQYF.

This clone has a handful of counts. This sequence joins TRBV2 and TRBJ2-1, with 10 bases matching TRBD1. With V trimmed by 6 bases and J by 2 bases, 1 base remained unmatched. The CDR3 consists of 14 residues. The V gene's germline CDR1 is SNHLY and CDR2 FYNNEI. The chain's CDR3 is CASRGQGTYNEQFF. DNA of the CDR3: TGTGCCAGCAGGGGACAGGGGACCTACAATGAGCAGTTCTTC.

This chain links TRBV11-2 with TRBJ2-7; TRBD2 agrees at 13 bases. The CDR3 contains 17 residues. Per germline, CDR1 SGHAT and CDR2 FQNNGV. V shed 3 bases and J 6 bases; nucleotides not matched to a gene: 11. In DNA form, the CDR3 reads TGTGCCAGCAGCTTCGGACTAGCGGGAGTACCCGTCGCCGAGCAGTACTTC. The encoded protein is CASSFGLAGVPVAEQYF.

The rearrangement joins TRBV11-2 to TRBJ2-2; TRBD1 might be the D (6 bases). Per germline, CDR1 SGHAT and CDR2 FQNNGV. Trimming shortened V by 5 bases and J by 2 bases, and 12 bases separated the two germline ends. This CDR3 spans 15 amino acids. CDR3 bases: TGTGCCAGCAGCCCCGGGACACAAAACACCGGGGAGCTGTTTTTT. Its protein is CASSPGTQNTGELFF.